Listed here is a single TCR beta chain. This clone was detected once. Its antigen remains unidentified. One base away there is no much larger clone; base qualities are not given. This sample was included in a study of cytomegalovirus exposure and HLA in healthy donors (dated by TCRdb to 2016 to 2017). With respect to the entire study: According to an earlier analysis of a few hundred of the donors, some 180 million T cells yielded some 120 million unique TCR beta sequences and about 280 Gb of sequence data. An early release that covered some 630 HLA-typed donors contained about 290 gigabases of sequencing data and tens of millions of unique TCR sequences. Among the approximately 400 genotyped donors, more than 70% belonged to the genetic ancestry cluster associated with self-reported Caucasian donors. The study aimed to test whether cataloging public T cell receptors could reveal signatures of past pathogen exposure. The study used immunosequencing to profile the T cell repertoires of approximately 630 subjects and linked those repertoires to cytomegalovirus serostatus. Along with the roughly 670-subject first cohort, a separate validation cohort of over a hundred different subjects was used. To predict cytomegalovirus infection status, the study brought together high-throughput TCR immunosequencing, statistical association of individual TCRs with disease status, and machine learning. A later analysis re-examined previously published TCR beta repertoires from just over 650 donors and added high-resolution HLA genotyping to investigate patterns of TCR occurrence. Rather than drawing on any new phenotypic data, the later analysis identified candidate immune exposures from TCR beta sequences and the way those sequences occurred across donors. In an earlier analysis of 550 to 700 of the donors, high-throughput TCR beta sequencing was used to judge whether each TCR beta V gene segment behaved as functional or pseudogenic. Alongside the repertoire data, information on donor age, sex, ethnicity and CMV serostatus was compiled. A later genetic analysis used genome-wide SNP genotypes for about 55% of the 666 donors, treating that subset as a discovery cohort. Every repertoire in the discovery cohort had been generated on one and the same sequencing platform. Class I and class II HLA loci were covered by the typing at four-digit resolution. Typing coverage differed by locus: A, B, C, DRB1 and DQB1 were typed in roughly 629-630 donors, DQA1 in around 500, DPA1 in some 610, and DPB1 in 400 to 480. Because of strong linkage in the cohort, five DR-DQ haplotypes were treated as single units for association and clustering. Among some 410 genotyped donors of the cohort, an average of around 240,000 unique TCR beta nucleotide sequences were sequenced per donor, roughly 20% of them non-productive. Results the study describes overall, beyond this receptor: The classifier was reported to diagnose cytomegalovirus status with high specificity and sensitivity in both the original cohort and the validation cohort. In a later genetic analysis, fewer N-insertions in productive TCRs were reported among donors in an Asian-associated ancestry cluster than the approximately 630-donor mean. Sequencing depth was assumed to be roughly uniform across donors in the presence/absence analyses, though that assumption may not hold. While some public TCRs were present in many individuals, most TCR sequences turned up only very rarely across donors. According to the authors, the approach could potentially be generalized to other disease states and immunological phenotypes. This cohort had only TCR beta chains sequenced, and the lack of alpha or paired-chain data limited which features could be detected. Some IMGT-functional V segments, including TRBV6-2 and TRBV6-3, could not be told apart with the 87-base-pair reads, so those segments were excluded. A cluster of highly shared sequence variants was judged likely to represent a technical artifact of the sequencing pipeline. A further reported finding was that TCR beta sequences accurately predicted the HLA-A and HLA-B alleles for most subjects in the first cohort. The earlier analysis of approximately 590 of the donors excluded fewer than 20 rarely observed V segments, including chromosome 9 orphons, because counts were too low. The study listed 150 to 200 TCR beta chains as associated with cytomegalovirus. According to a later analysis, most CMV-associated TCR beta chains appeared to be HLA-restricted, and the HLA associations seemed to be driven largely by CMV exposure. At a false discovery rate of 0.05, a later analysis linked 16,000 or so TCR beta sequences to specific HLA alleles. Because some donors lacked HLA typing at each locus, the association tests relied only on the typed subset. In a later genetic analysis, a missense DCLRE1C variant was associated with V-gene and J-gene trimming of TCR beta chains, and the association was replicated in an independent cohort. In a later analysis, HLA-associated TCR beta chains showed more clonal expansion and lower generation probabilities than non-associated chains that were equally common. Broadly in line with IMGT annotations, most TCR beta V segments showed up in productive rearrangements about 87% or about 30% of the time in an earlier analysis of several hundred of the donors. A later analysis found that TCR association rates varied across HLA loci, with DRB1 alleles showing the most associated TCRs and HLA-C alleles the fewest. When HLA alleles, especially DR and DQ, strongly co-occurred, attributing TCR associations to individual alleles was difficult. CMV serostatus was the only immune exposure information available for the cohort. A later analysis reported that several top co-occurrence clusters appeared linked to parvovirus B19, influenza, CMV and Epstein-Barr virus. Correlated functional status among segregating V segments might be attributable to linkage disequilibrium, but an unknown experimental factor could not be ruled out. In vitro tests confirmed that a few of the cytomegalovirus-associated TCR beta chains recognize cytomegalovirus antigens.

Library creation used the immunoSEQ multiplex PCR assay. The multiplex PCR relied on a mix of 60 forward primers for TCR Vbeta segments and 13 reverse primers for TCR Jbeta segments. Amplification of the CDR3 region of rearranged TCR beta genes was performed with a multiplex PCR assay on genomic DNA. On the Illumina HiSeq System, the amplified TCR beta libraries were sequenced as 87-base-pair reads. In the original analysis: A later analysis tallied 75 million to 95 million unique TCR beta chains across the 650 to 750 repertoires, and approximately 9.9 million of those chains were shared by two or more donors. Raw reads were error-corrected and collapsed into unique sequences with a nearest-neighbor algorithm that merged closely related sequences to remove PCR and sequencing errors. CDR3 sequences were aligned to IMGT reference sequences to assign V, D and J gene segments. Each retained sequence needed at least a six-nucleotide match to both a V gene segment and a J gene segment. A rearrangement counted as productive if the CDR3 had no stop codons and remained in frame with V and J, and every other rearrangement counted as non-productive. Following IMGT convention, CDR3 was defined as the stretch from the second conserved V-encoded cysteine to the conserved J-encoded phenylalanine. The earlier analysis of about 500 of the donors excluded sequences that lacked an unambiguous match to a single V gene segment. In an earlier analysis of almost 600 of the donors, a V segment was called functional when productive rearrangements were above 56.7%, and segregating when the standard deviation between donors exceeded 5%. A statistical classification framework was built to diagnose cytomegalovirus status from the catalog of TCR beta chain sequences. V and J gene assignment, in a later analysis, came from comparing TCR nucleotide sequences with IMGT/GENE-DB human TR gene sequences. Using the TCRdist pipeline, a later analysis assigned CDR3 sequences along with most-parsimonious VDJ recombination scenarios. In a later analysis, each TCR beta chain was defined by its CDR3 amino acid sequence together with its V-gene family, and reads without a unique V-gene family were excluded. In a later analysis, around 650 highly shared, low-generation-probability nucleotide sequences were removed to address suspected cross-contamination and a sequencing artifact. In a later analysis, a clonal expansion index for each public chain was calculated from normalized within-repertoire ranks of inferred template counts. In a later analysis, generation probabilities were computed using a VDJ recombination model fitted to out-of-frame rearrangements, and the results were checked against IGoR. Hypergeometric tests were used in a later analysis to score TCR-TCR, TCR-HLA and TCR-CMV co-occurrence, with a repertoire-size bias correction applied to the TCR pairs. In a later analysis, false discovery rates were estimated by permuting HLA or CMV assignments 20 times. In a later analysis, co-occurring TCRs were grouped with DBSCAN, and TCRdist sequence similarity was added when clustering was performed within HLA-allele-positive subsets. Repertoires with fewer than 30,000 or more than 120,000 public chains, plus five repertoires with anomalous nucleotide sharing, were excluded from co-occurrence clustering. TCRdb stores this immuneACCESS table with in-frame sequences only. Part of the clones is absent; in the studies checked, under half of the shortfall reflects unresolved V genes, and no reason is known for the rest. V, J and clone size are those of that table, while D and trimming were read from the DNA. The sample data list some 69,000 clones, and around 85% of these were observed just once. The top ten hold less than 3.5% of the sample.

The cysteine opens and the phenylalanine closes a CDR3 of 14 amino acids. Just CDR3 DNA is preserved here, 42 bases in frame from base 1. The germline V gene specifies SGHTA as CDR1 and FQGNSA as CDR2. Between the V and J ends, shortened by 1 base and 5 bases respectively, the junction contains 11 bases. The cohort consisted of approximately 690 healthy bone marrow donors. Cohort members were all nominally healthy when sampled, although unrecorded immune exposures were likely present. The donor was CMV seronegative and was included in the group of a few hundred seronegative cohort members. Every donor gave a peripheral blood sample, and the peripheral blood mononuclear cells from that sample were used for TCR beta sequencing. Genomic DNA extraction from the blood cell samples was performed with the Qiagen DNeasy Blood Extraction Kit.

Material for sequencing was PBMCs. Recombination joined TRBV7-2 with TRBJ2-5, and perhaps TRBD2 as D gene, on 7 matching bases. The receptor comes from a woman aged 25-40 years in good health and CMV-seronegative. The DNA is as follows: TGTGCCAGCAGCTTAGATCGGGGGGCCGAGACCCAGTACTTC. Its protein product is CASSLDRGAETQYF.